This T cell receptor (beta chain) is drawn from a study of memory CD4+ T cells and cytomegalovirus serostatus. Sequencing was performed with immunoSEQ multiplex PCR; in TCRdb, only in-frame clones are kept and a portion is missing. Here the sample spans tens of thousands of clones, around 79% being singletons. The sort gate was single viable CD3+CD4+CD8-CD45RO+ cells for memory CD4+ T cells. Worth noting for this clone: Its cognate antigen is unknown.

Germline V gives CDR1 MNHEY, CDR2 SVGAGI. With 5 bases removed from V and 7 bases from J, the gap between germline ends came to 6 bases. This CDR3 contains 11 residues. Study results and limitations: Repertoires predicted CMV serostatus with median bootstrapped AUC of about 0.96.

This receptor was obtained from an adult in good health and CMV-seropositive. Sequenced: memory CD4+ T cells from blood. The chain recombines TRBV6-5 with TRBJ2-4, with no clear D. As DNA, the CDR3 is TGTGCCAGCAGTGACCAGAACATTCAGTACTTC. Translating it yields CASSDQNIQYF.